These 28 T cell receptor beta chains were all obtained from the same sample, sequenced in a study of tumor-infiltrating lymphocytes in primary liver carcinoma. Between roughly 17 and 30 mg of unsorted bulk tissue served as the source from which RNA and DNA were co-extracted. The input was around 530 ng total RNA; TCR beta cDNA was made from it with a constant-region primer. Library construction for TCR beta comprised three nested multiplex PCR rounds performed with slightly modified ARM-PCR. Primers for the first two PCR rounds were TRBV1-TRBV30 forward primers and a C-beta reverse primer (around 11 cycles per round). TCRdb reprocessed the multiplex PCR reads with MiXCR, giving one entry per CDR3 protein. In the table there are about 190,000 distinct CDR3 sequences, 85% of which are singletons. What was sequenced was tumor tissue from primary liver carcinoma. The origin of the receptors is a man in his forties with primary liver carcinoma and hepatitis B virus infection.

About this clonotype itself: One junction end does not reproduce the germline sequence, and a read error may be involved. The V gene is TRBV29-1, the J gene TRBJ2-4; D is uncertain. Per the germline V gene, CDR1 is SQVTM and CDR2 is ANQGSEA. The CDR3 totals 13 residues. The CDR3 DNA sequence: TGCAGCGTTGAAGAACCCGGTCGTAACATTCTGTGCTTC. Amino acid sequence: CSVEEPGRNILCF.

The genes are TRBV29-1 and TRBJ2-7; TRBD1 aligns across 7 bases. Trimming cost V 4 bases and J 13 bases; bases outside gene matches: 16. Germline CDR1 reads SQVTM; CDR2 reads ANQGSEA. This CDR3 is 13 amino acids long. In DNA, the CDR3 is TGCAGCGTTGGCCCGACAGGGCTCCACGAGGATTACTTC. Amino acid sequence: CSVGPTGLHEDYF.

For this clonotype: Compared with germline, one end of the junction differs, possibly owing to a read error. V is TRBV5-1 and J is TRBJ2-5, with 8 bases matching TRBD2. CDR1 SGHRS and CDR2 YFSETQ come from the germline V gene. The CDR3 is made up of 15 amino acids. CDR3 coding DNA: TGCACCAGCCGCGCACGGGGGGGCTCGGAGGAGACCCAGTACTTC. The encoded protein is CTSRARGGSEETQYF.

As for this clonotype: Given the absence of the conserved phenylalanine or tryptophan at the CDR3 end, a read error is likely. The chain joins TRBV11-2 to TRBJ1-1; D is unclear. This CDR3 comprises 13 residues. CDR1 and CDR2 from the germline V gene are SGHAT and FQNNGV. V lost 2 bases, J lost 0 bases, and 4 bases lay in between. This chain's CDR3 is CASSLSMNTEAFY. CDR3 in DNA: TGTGCCAGCAGCTTAAGCATGAACACTGAAGCTTTCTAT.

With respect to this clonotype: Since the CDR3 does not end with the conserved phenylalanine or tryptophan, this likely comes from a read error. The chain is built from TRBV11-1 and TRBJ2-4, with D perhaps matching TRBD2 (5 bases). From germline, CDR1 is SGHAT and CDR2 FQDESV (reference sequence). The CDR3 spans 17 residues. DNA of the CDR3: TGTACCAGCAGCTTTCCCGGGATTAGCAGGACCAAAAACATTCAGTACTTA. This translates into CTSSFPGISRTKNIQYL.

The chain recombines TRBV12-3 or TRBV12-4 with TRBJ2-1; perhaps D is TRBD1 or TRBD2 (7 bases each). The germline V and J ends were trimmed by 10 bases and 7 bases, with 26 bases remaining between them. The CDR3 has 16 residues. The CDR3 loop reads CATRQGWEGDSNEQFF. CDR3 coding DNA: TGTGCCACCAGACAGGGCTGGGAGGGAGATTCTAATGAGCAGTTCTTC.

On this clonotype: An end of the junction differs from the germline gene, which may be a read error. This chain joins TRBV29-1 and TRBJ1-1; TRBD1 aligns across 8 bases. Germline V gene lookup returns CDR1 SQVTM and CDR2 ANQGSEA. The length of the CDR3 is 15 residues. As DNA, the CDR3 is TGCAGCGGGGGACAGGAAGGCTATCAGAACAAGGAAGCTCTCTTT. As protein: CSGGQEGYQNKEALF.

A remark on this clonotype: A junction end diverges from the germline sequence, so it may reflect a read error. This chain joins TRBV11-1 and TRBJ2-1; 9 bases agree with TRBD2. The CDR3 has 18 residues. Germline loops: CDR1 SGHAT, CDR2 FQDESV (reference sequence). The chain's CDR3 is CTSSLYRSAGGSYNELFF. Here the CDR3 DNA reads TGTACCAGCAGCTTATACCGCTCCGCGGGAGGGTCTTACAATGAGCTGTTCTTC. The whole variable domain, remainder taken from reference TRBV11-1 and TRBJ2-1, is EAEVAQSPRYKITEKSQAVAFWCDPISGHATLYWYRQILGQGPELLVQFQDESVVDDSQLPKDRFSAERLKGVDSTLKIQPAELGDSAMYLCTSSLYRSAGGSYNELFFGPGTRLTVL.

On this clonotype: Without the conserved terminal phenylalanine or tryptophan, this CDR3 likely stems from a read error. This chain connects TRBV12-3 or TRBV12-4 to TRBJ2-7; unclear D gene. V was shortened by 5 bases and J by 9 bases, with 14 bases between the two germline ends. The CDR3 is made up of 12 amino acids. The CDR3 region is CASSLPSGGQYY. The CDR3 DNA reads as TGTGCCAGCAGTCTCCCTTCGGGTGGGCAGTACTAT.

This clonotype appeared once. This chain uses TRBV29-1 with TRBJ2-4; 7 bases are a match to TRBD1. CDR1 SQVTM and CDR2 ANQGSEA come from the germline V gene. The CDR3 has 14 amino acids. The J segment lost 5 bases and the V segment lost 5 bases, leaving 9 bases of the junction unmatched. The CDR3 protein is CSVHEEGAENIQYF. The DNA for the CDR3 is TGCAGCGTTCATGAAGAGGGGGCAGAAAACATTCAGTACTTC. Complete variable domain (other parts from reference TRBV29-1 and TRBJ2-4): SAVISQKPSRDICQRGTSLTIQCQVDSQVTMMFWYRQQPGQSLTLIATANQGSEATYESGFVIDKFPISRPNLTFSTLTVSNMSPEDSSIYLCSVHEEGAENIQYFGAGTRLSVL.

Points on this clonotype: As the CDR3 is not closed by the conserved phenylalanine or tryptophan, this likely results from a read error. The gene calls are TRBV6-2 or TRBV6-3 and TRBJ2-3, with D unresolved. V was shortened by 6 bases and J by 4 bases, with 17 bases between the two germline ends. CDR1 is MNHEY, CDR2 SVGEGT, per germline. There are 15 residues in the CDR3. CDR3 residues: CASSSIELRSDTQYS. The CDR3 DNA follows: TGTGCCAGCAGCTCTATCGAACTCCGGTCAGATACGCAGTATTCT.

This chain uses TRBV14 with TRBJ2-1; weak D call: TRBD2 (6 bases). The CDR3 covers 16 residues. Between the trimmed V and J ends, which lost 6 bases and 5 bases, there was a span of 20 bases. Germline assignment: CDR1 SGHDN and CDR2 FVKESK. This chain's CDR3 is CASSPLAAWVNNEQFF. CDR3 DNA: TGTGCCAGCAGTCCCTTAGCGGCATGGGTAAACAATGAGCAGTTCTTC.

With regard to this clonotype: Sequence at one end of the junction differs from germline and may be a read error. J is TRBJ2-1 and V is TRBV29-1; 10 bases are a match to TRBD1. Germline V gene data show CDR1 as SQVTM and CDR2 as ANQGSEA. The CDR3 length is 15 residues. CDR3 sequence reads: CNVFRGTGAVQGQFF. The CDR3 coding sequence is TGCAACGTTTTCCGTGGGACAGGGGCTGTACAGGGACAGTTCTTC.

This chain joins TRBV20-1 and TRBJ1-6; 7 bases map to TRBD1. With 5 bases clipped from V and 14 bases from J, the junction kept 12 bases outside the gene matches. Germline CDR1 is DFQATT and CDR2 is SNEGSKA (reference sequence). CDR3 length equals 13 residues. CDR3 bases: TGCAGTGCTTACAGGGGTGTGGGGTCATCCCTCCACTTT. Translated: CSAYRGVGSSLHF.

Notes on this clonotype: A read error may produce the germline difference seen at one junction end. V is TRBV7-9 and J is TRBJ1-5; D gene ambiguous. Germline CDR1 is SEHNR and CDR2 is FQNEAQ (reference sequence). This CDR3 comprises 14 residues. Here the CDR3 DNA reads TGTGCCATCAGCTCAGACTATAGCAATCAGCCCAAGCATTTT. Its protein product is CAISSDYSNQPKHF.

On this clonotype itself: A read error may produce the germline difference seen at one junction end. The chain has TRBV6-5 and TRBJ1-2, with TRBD1 matching over 7 bases. The CDR3 consists of 13 residues. Germline loops: CDR1 MNHEY, CDR2 SVGAGI. CDR3 amino acids: CTSSKTGEDGHTF. CDR3 nucleotide sequence: TGTACCAGCAGTAAAACAGGGGAGGATGGCCACACCTTC.

As concerns this clonotype: A junction end diverges from the germline sequence, so it may reflect a read error. This chain joins TRBV12-3 or TRBV12-4 and TRBJ1-2; 9 nucleotides align to TRBD1. This CDR3 spans 14 amino acids. CDR3 nucleotide sequence: TGTGCCAGCTCACGGACAGGGGACTATGATGGATACACCTTC. The encoded protein is CASSRTGDYDGYTF.

Of note for this clonotype: With a much larger clone just one base away, this may be a read error. This chain uses TRBV14 with TRBJ2-7; tentative D call: TRBD2 (5 bases). Germline V CDR1 and CDR2: SGHDN, FVKESK. Trimming shortened V by 1 base and J by 6 bases, and 16 bases separated the two germline ends. The CDR3 has 15 amino acids. As DNA, the CDR3 is TGTGCCAGCAGCCAAGCCCTAAAGGGAGCCGCCGAGCAGTACTTC. Its protein is CASSQALKGAAEQYF. The full variable domain, completed using reference TRBV14 and TRBJ2-7, is EAGVTQFPSHSVIEKGQTVTLRCDPISGHDNLYWYRRVMGKEIKFLLHFVKESKQDESGMPNNRFLAERTGGTYSTLKVQPAELEDSGVYFCASSQALKGAAEQYFGPGTRLTVT.

A remark on this clonotype: The junction does not match germline at one end; this may be a read error. This chain joins TRBV6-1 and TRBJ2-5, with D possibly called TRBD1 or TRBD2 (5 bases each). Germline V lookup: CDR1 MNHNS, CDR2 SASEGT. CDR3 size: 15 residues. CDR3 nucleotide sequence: TGTGCAAGCACACCCTCTTGGGGGTGTCAAGAGACCCAGTACTTC. Protein sequence: CASTPSWGCQETQYF.

To note about this clonotype: This may stem from a read error, because a much larger clone lies one nucleotide away. The chain links TRBV30 to TRBJ2-5; 7 nucleotides match TRBD2. The CDR3 runs to 17 residues. The germline CDR1 and CDR2 sequences are GTSNPN and SVGIG (reference sequence). V trimming: 0 bases; J trimming: 5 bases; junction bases outside the gene matches: 15. The CDR3 nucleotides read TGTGCCTGGAGTGTACGGGGGGAGAGGGTGTTTGGGGAGACCCAGTACTTC. This sequence encodes CAWSVRGERVFGETQYF.

In regard to this clonotype: Sequence at one end of the junction differs from germline and may be a read error. The chain links TRBV29-1 to TRBJ1-2; TRBD1 is a possible D gene (5 bases). Germline V gene lookup returns CDR1 SQVTM and CDR2 ANQGSEA. The CDR3 is made up of 12 amino acids. The CDR3 region has the DNA TGCGGCGTTGAATCAGGGCCGTTTGGCTACACCTTC. This gives the protein CGVESGPFGYTF.

A word on this clonotype: Just one base apart from a much larger clone, this may be a read error. The chain has TRBV15 and TRBJ2-2; no clear D gene. CDR3 length equals 16 residues. Trimming took 1 base from V and 6 from J, leaving 15 bases between them. Per germline, CDR1 LNHNV and CDR2 YYDKDF (reference sequence). CDR3 bases: TGTGCCACCAGCAGAGCATCGACGGCCTCCCCCGGGGAGCTGTTTTTT. This gives the protein CATSRASTASPGELFF.

A word on this clonotype: One end of the junction does not line up with germline, which may come from a read error. The chain recombines TRBV4-1 with TRBJ2-5, with D possibly called TRBD1 or TRBD2 (5 bases each). The CDR3 runs to 15 residues. Per germline, CDR1 MGHRA and CDR2 YSYEKL. CDR3 in amino acids: CASCPPPGRQDTQYF. In DNA form, the CDR3 reads TGCGCCAGCTGCCCACCTCCGGGACGGCAAGATACCCAGTACTTC.

Remarks on this clonotype: At one of its ends the junction is not consistent with the germline gene, which may arise from a read error. J is TRBJ2-2 and V is TRBV5-6, with 7 nucleotides matching TRBD1. Germline assignment: CDR1 SGHDT and CDR2 YYEEEE. There are 15 residues in the CDR3. The CDR3 sequence: CASSLWDRATVELFF. The CDR3 nucleotides are TGTGCCAGCAGCTTGTGGGACAGAGCCACCGTGGAGCTGTTTTTT. Drawing the rest from reference TRBV5-6 and TRBJ2-2, the complete variable domain is DAGVTQSPTHLIKTRGQQVTLRCSPKSGHDTVSWYQQALGQGPQFIFQYYEEEERQRGNFPDRFSGHQFPNYSSELNVNALLLGDSALYLCASSLWDRATVELFFGEGSRLTVL.

Remarks on this clonotype: This sequence may be a read error, since a much larger clone differs from it by one base. The chain is built from TRBV2 and TRBJ2-5; weak D call: TRBD2 (5 bases). From germline, CDR1 is SNHLY and CDR2 FYNNEI. CDR3 length equals 14 residues. CDR3 loop: CASSAWTQQVTQYF. CDR3 DNA sequence: TGTGCCAGCAGTGCCTGGACTCAACAAGTGACCCAGTACTTC.

In the case of this clonotype: The junction departs from the called germline gene at one end, perhaps through a read error. The chain combines TRBV6-1 with TRBJ2-4; 8 positions agree with TRBD2. The CDR3 has 16 residues. Looked up from germline, CDR1 is MNHNS and CDR2 is SASEGT. The CDR3: CASSATGGFDKNIQYF. The CDR3 coding sequence is TGTGCCAGTAGTGCCACGGGGGGGTTCGACAAAAACATTCAGTACTTC.

V is TRBV7-3 and J is TRBJ2-7; TRBD1 is a possible D gene (5 bases). The CDR3 runs to 12 residues. Germline CDR1 is SGHTA and CDR2 is FQGTGA. The CDR3 DNA follows: TGTTCCGGCAGCTTCAGGGTCCACGAGCAGTACTTC. It is translated as CSGSFRVHEQYF.

As concerns this clonotype: The junction departs from germline at one end; a sequencing error may be responsible. This chain joins TRBV4-3 and TRBJ2-1; 8 bases agree with TRBD1. The V gene's germline CDR1 is LGHNA and CDR2 YSLEER. This CDR3 region has 15 residues. CDR3 sequence: CASSQFQGASDEQLF. In nucleotides, the CDR3 is TGCGCCAGCAGCCAATTTCAGGGGGCTAGCGATGAGCAATTATTC.